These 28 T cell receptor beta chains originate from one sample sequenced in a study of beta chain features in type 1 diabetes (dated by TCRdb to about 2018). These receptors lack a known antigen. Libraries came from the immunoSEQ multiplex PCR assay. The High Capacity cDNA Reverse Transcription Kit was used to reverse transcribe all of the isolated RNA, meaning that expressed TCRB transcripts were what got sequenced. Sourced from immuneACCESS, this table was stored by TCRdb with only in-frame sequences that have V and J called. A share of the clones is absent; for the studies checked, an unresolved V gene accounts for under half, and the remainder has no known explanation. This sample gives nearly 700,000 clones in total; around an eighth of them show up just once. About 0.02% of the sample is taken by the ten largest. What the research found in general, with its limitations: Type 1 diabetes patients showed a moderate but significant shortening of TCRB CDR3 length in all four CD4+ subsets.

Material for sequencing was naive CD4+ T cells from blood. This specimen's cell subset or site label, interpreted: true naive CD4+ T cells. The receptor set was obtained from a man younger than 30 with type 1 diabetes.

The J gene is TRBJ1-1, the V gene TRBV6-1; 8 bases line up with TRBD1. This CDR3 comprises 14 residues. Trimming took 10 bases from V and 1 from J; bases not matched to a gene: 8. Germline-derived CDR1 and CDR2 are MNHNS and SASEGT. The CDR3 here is CATFRGTGNTEAFF. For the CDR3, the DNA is TGTGCCACCTTCCGGGGGACAGGGAACACTGAAGCTTTCTTT.

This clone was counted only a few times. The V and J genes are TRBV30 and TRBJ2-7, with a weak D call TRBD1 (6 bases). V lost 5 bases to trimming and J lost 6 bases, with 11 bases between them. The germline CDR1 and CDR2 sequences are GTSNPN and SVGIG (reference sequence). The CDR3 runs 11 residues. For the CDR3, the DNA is TGTGCCTGGGGACAGCTCACCGAGCAGTACTTC. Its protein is CAWGQLTEQYF.

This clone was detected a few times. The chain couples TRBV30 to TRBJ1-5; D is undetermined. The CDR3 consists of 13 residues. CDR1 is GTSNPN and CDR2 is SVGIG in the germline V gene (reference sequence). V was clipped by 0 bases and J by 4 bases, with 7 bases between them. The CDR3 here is CAWSVTENQPQHF. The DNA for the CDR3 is TGTGCCTGGAGTGTAACGGAGAATCAGCCCCAGCATTTT.

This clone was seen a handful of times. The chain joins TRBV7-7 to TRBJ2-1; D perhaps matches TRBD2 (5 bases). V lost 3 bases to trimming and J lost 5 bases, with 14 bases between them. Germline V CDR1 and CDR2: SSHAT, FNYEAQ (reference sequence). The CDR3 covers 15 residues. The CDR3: CASSLAAVGNNEQFF. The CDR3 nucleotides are TGTGCCAGCAGCTTGGCTGCGGTCGGGAACAATGAGCAGTTCTTC.

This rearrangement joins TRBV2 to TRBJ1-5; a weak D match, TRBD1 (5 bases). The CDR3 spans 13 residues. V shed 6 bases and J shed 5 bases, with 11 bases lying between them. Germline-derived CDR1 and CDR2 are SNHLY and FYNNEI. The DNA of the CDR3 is TGTGCCAGCAGGCGGGACGGTGATCAGCCCCAGCATTTT. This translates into CASRRDGDQPQHF.

Written as DNA, the CDR3 is TGTGCCAGCAGCTCACAGCGCGAAGATAGCTCCTACAATGAGCAGTTCTTC. Translated, it gives CASSSQREDSSYNEQFF. The chain employs TRBV7-3 and TRBJ2-1; unclear D gene. This CDR3 spans 17 amino acids. Per germline, CDR1 SGHTA and CDR2 FQGTGA. V was trimmed by 4 bases and J by 0 bases, leaving 16 bases between them.

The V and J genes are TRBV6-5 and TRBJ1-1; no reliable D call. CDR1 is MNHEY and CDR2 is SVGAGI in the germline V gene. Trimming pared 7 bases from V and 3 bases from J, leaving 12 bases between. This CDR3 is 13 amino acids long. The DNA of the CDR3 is TGTGCCAGCAACAGTAGGGCTGACACTGAAGCTTTCTTT. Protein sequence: CASNSRADTEAFF.

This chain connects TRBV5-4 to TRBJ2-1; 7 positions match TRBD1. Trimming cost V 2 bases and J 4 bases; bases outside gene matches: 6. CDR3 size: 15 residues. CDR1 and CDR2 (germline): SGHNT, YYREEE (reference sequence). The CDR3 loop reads CASSLGGPTYNEQFF. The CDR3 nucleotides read TGTGCCAGCAGCTTAGGGGGCCCTACTTACAATGAGCAGTTCTTC.

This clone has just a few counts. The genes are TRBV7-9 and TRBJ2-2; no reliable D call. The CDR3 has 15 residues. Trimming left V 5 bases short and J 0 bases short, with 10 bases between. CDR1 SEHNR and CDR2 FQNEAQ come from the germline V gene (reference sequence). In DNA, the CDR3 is TGTGCCAGCAGCGGCGTACCGGCGAACACCGGGGAGCTGTTTTTT. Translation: CASSGVPANTGELFF. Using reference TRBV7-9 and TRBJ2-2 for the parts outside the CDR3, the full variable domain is DTGVSQNPRHKITKRGQNVTFRCDPISEHNRLYWYRQTLGQGPEFLTYFQNEAQLEKSRLLSDRFSAERPKGSFSTLEIQRTEQGDSAMYLCASSGVPANTGELFFGEGSRLTVL.

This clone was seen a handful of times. The CDR3 DNA reads as TGTGCCAGCAGCCGGGAAGGGGGCCAGCCCCAGCATTTT. It translates to CASSREGGQPQHF. V gene TRBV5-4 combines with J gene TRBJ1-5, with 7 bases identical to TRBD1. The length of the CDR3 is 13 residues. Germline lookup yields CDR1 SGHNT and CDR2 YYREEE (reference sequence). Trimming took 4 bases from V and 7 from J; bases not matched to a gene: 5.

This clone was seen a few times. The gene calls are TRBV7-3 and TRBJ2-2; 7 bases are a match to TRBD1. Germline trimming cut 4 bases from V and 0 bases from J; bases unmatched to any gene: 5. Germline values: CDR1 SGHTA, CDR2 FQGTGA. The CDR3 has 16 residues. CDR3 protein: CASSSRTGANTGELFF. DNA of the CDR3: TGTGCCAGCAGCTCCCGGACAGGAGCGAACACCGGGGAGCTGTTTTTT.

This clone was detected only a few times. CDR3 bases: TGTGCCAGCTCAGAGACGGGGCCGTTAGAGACCCAGTACTTC. Translated: CASSETGPLETQYF. This sequence joins TRBV18 and TRBJ2-5; D may match TRBD1 or TRBD2 (5 bases each). V was pared by 5 bases and J by 4 bases, with 14 bases between. Germline CDR1 reads KGHSH; CDR2 reads LQKENI. CDR3 length: 14 residues.

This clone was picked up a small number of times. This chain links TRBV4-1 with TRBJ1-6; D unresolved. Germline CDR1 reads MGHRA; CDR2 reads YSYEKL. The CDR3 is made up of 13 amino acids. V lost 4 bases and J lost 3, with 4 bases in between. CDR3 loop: CASSRSYNSPLHF. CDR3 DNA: TGCGCCAGCAGCCGCAGCTATAATTCACCCCTCCACTTT.

CDR3 bases: TGTGCCAGCAGCCCAATGGGGGTGACCGGGGAGCTGTTTTTT. Protein sequence: CASSPMGVTGELFF. The V call is TRBV7-9, the J call TRBJ2-2, with D perhaps being TRBD1 or TRBD2 (5 bases each). Germline V lookup: CDR1 SEHNR, CDR2 FQNEAQ (reference sequence). The CDR3 totals 14 residues. V was clipped by 5 bases and J by 5 bases, with 12 bases between them. The entire variable domain, with the rest obtained from reference TRBV7-9 and TRBJ2-2, is as follows: DTGVSQNPRHKITKRGQNVTFRCDPISEHNRLYWYRQTLGQGPEFLTYFQNEAQLEKSRLLSDRFSAERPKGSFSTLEIQRTEQGDSAMYLCASSPMGVTGELFFGEGSRLTVL.

CDR3 sequence (DNA): TGTGCCAGCAGCTTACAGAGGGTTAACTATGGCTACACCTTC. This codes for CASSLQRVNYGYTF. The chain has TRBV7-2 and TRBJ1-2; no clear D. Germline V gives CDR1 SGHTA, CDR2 FQGNSA. The CDR3 spans 14 residues. V was cut by 2 bases and J by 1 base, with 8 bases left in between.

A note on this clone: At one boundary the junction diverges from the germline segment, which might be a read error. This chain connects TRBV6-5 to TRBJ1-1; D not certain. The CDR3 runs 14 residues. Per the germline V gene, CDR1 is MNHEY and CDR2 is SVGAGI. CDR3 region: CAISVGPSATEAFF. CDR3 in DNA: TGTGCCATCAGTGTAGGGCCTTCTGCCACTGAAGCTTTCTTT.

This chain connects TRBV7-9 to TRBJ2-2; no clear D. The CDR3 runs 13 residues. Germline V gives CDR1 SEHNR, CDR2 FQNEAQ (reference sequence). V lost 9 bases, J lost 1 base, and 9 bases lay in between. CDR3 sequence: CASKKKNTGELFF. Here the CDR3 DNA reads TGTGCCAGTAAAAAGAAGAACACCGGGGAGCTGTTTTTT.

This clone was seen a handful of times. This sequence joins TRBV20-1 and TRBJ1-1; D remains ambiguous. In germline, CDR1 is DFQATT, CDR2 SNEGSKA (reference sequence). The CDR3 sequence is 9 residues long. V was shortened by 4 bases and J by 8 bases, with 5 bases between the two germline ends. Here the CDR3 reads CSAIPEAFF. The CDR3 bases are TGCAGTGCTATACCCGAAGCTTTCTTT.

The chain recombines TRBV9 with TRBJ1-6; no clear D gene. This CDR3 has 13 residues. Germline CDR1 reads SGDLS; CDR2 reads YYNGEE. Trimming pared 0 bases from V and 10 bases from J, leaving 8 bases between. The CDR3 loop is CASSVELGSPLHF. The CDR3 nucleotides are TGTGCCAGCAGCGTAGAACTGGGGTCACCCCTCCACTTT.

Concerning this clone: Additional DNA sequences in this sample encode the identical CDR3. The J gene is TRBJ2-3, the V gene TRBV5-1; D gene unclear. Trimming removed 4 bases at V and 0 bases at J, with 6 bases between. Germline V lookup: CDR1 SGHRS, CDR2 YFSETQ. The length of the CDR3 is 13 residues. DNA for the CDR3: TGCGCCAGCAGCGTGGGGAGCACAGATACGCAGTATTTT. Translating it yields CASSVGSTDTQYF.

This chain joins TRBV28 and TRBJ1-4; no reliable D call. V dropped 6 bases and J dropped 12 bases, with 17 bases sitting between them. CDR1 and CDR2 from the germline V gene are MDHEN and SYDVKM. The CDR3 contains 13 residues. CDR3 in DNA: TGTGCCAGCAGGTTGACCGGGAATGCGCAACTGTTTTTT. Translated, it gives CASRLTGNAQLFF.

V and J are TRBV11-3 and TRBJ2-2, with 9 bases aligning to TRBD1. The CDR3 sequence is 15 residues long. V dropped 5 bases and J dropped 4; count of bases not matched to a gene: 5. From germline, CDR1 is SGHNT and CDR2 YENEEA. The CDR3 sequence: CASSQQGASTGELFF. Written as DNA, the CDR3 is TGTGCCAGCAGCCAACAGGGGGCCAGCACCGGGGAGCTGTTTTTT.

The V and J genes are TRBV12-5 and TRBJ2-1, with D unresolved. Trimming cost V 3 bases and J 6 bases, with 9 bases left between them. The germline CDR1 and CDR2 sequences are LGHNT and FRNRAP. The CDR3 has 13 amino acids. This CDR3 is CASGFEKGNEQFF. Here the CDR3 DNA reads TGTGCTAGTGGTTTTGAGAAAGGCAATGAGCAGTTCTTC.

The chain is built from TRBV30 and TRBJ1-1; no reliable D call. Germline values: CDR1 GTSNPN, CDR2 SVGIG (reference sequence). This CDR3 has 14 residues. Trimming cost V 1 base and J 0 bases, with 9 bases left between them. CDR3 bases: TGTGCCTGGAGTGGCGGGGTCATGAACACTGAAGCTTTCTTT. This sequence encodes CAWSGGVMNTEAFF.

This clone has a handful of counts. The CDR3 bases are TGTGCCAGCAGCCCCCGGGGAGGGGGCTTCGGGGAGACCCAGTACTTC. This sequence encodes CASSPRGGGFGETQYF. J is TRBJ2-5 and V is TRBV9, with D perhaps matching TRBD1 or TRBD2 (7 bases each). The germline V gene has CDR1 SGDLS and CDR2 YYNGEE. The CDR3 spans 16 residues. V was pared by 4 bases and J by 5 bases, with 21 bases between.

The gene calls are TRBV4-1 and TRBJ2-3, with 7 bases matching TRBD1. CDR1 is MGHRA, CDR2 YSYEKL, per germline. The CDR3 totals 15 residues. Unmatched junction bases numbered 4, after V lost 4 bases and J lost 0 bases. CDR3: CASSPDRTSTDTQYF. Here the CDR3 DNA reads TGCGCCAGCAGCCCGGACAGGACCAGCACAGATACGCAGTATTTT.

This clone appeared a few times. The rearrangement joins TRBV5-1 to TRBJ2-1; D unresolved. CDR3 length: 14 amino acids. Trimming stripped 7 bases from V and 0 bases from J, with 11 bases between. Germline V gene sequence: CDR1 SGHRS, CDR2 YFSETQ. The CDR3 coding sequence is TGCGCCAGCGCACGAACTGGCTCCTACAATGAGCAGTTCTTC. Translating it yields CASARTGSYNEQFF.

The CDR3 reads CASSAGGTSNEKLFF. CDR3 sequence (DNA): TGTGCCAGCAGCGCAGGGGGCACGTCTAATGAAAAACTGTTTTTT. J is TRBJ1-4 and V is TRBV5-4, with 8 bases fitting TRBD1. Trimming at V came to 4 bases and at J to 3 bases, leaving 5 bases not matched to a gene. The CDR3 has 15 residues. Looked up from germline, CDR1 is SGHNT and CDR2 is YYREEE (reference sequence).